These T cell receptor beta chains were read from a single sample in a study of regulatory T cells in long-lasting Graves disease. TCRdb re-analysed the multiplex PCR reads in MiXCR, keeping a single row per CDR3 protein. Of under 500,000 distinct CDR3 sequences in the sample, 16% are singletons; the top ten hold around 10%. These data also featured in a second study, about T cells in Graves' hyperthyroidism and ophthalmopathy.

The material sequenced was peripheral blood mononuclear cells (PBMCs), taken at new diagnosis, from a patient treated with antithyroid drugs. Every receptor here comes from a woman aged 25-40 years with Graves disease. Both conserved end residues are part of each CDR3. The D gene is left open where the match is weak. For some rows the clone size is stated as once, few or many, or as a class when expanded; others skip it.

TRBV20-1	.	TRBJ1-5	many	CSARVGAFNQPQHF	TGCAGTGCTAGAGTGGGAGCTTTCAATCAGCCCCAGCATTTT
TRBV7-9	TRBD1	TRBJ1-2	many	CASTLPGQPYGYTF	TGTGCCAGCACCCTTCCGGGACAGCCCTATGGCTACACCTTC
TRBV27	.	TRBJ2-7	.	CASSLAARAEQYF	TGTGCCAGCAGTTTAGCGGCGAGGGCAGAGCAGTACTTC
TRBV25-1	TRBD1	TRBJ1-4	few	CASSRAGTGDEKLFF	TGTGCCAGCAGTAGGGCCGGGACAGGCGATGAAAAACTGTTTTTT
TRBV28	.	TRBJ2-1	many	CASSSEDNEQFF	TGTGCCAGCAGTTCCGAAGACAATGAGCAGTTCTTC
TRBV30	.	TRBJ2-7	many	CAWGQSYEQYF	TGTGCCTGGGGACAGTCATACGAGCAGTACTTC
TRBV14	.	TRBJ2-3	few	CASEQGGADTQYF	TGTGCCAGCGAGCAGGGAGGAGCAGATACGCAGTATTTT
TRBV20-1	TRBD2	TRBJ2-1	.	CSARDPTVGLAVDEQFF	TGCAGTGCTAGAGACCCCACGGTAGGACTAGCTGTGGATGAGCAGTTCTTC
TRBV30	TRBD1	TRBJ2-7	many	CAWSPDRVGEQYF	TGTGCCTGGAGTCCCGACAGGGTCGGGGAGCAGTACTTC
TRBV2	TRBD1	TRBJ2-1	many	CASRGTGHYNEQFF	TGTGCCAGCAGGGGGACAGGGCATTACAATGAGCAGTTCTTC
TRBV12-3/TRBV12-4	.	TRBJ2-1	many	CASSSGAGSYNEQFF	TGTGCCAGCAGTTCTGGCGCAGGCTCCTACAATGAGCAGTTCTTC
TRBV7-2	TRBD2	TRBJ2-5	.	CASSLVGLADPGETQYF	TGTGCCAGCAGCTTAGTTGGCCTAGCGGACCCCGGAGAGACCCAGTACTTC
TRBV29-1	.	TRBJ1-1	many	CSSWTVIGGNTEAFF	TGCAGCTCCTGGACGGTGATAGGGGGGAACACTGAAGCTTTCTTT
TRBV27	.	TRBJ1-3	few	CASSPYRDGGGGGNTIYF	TGTGCCAGCAGTCCATACCGGGACGGAGGAGGTGGTGGAAACACCATATATTTT
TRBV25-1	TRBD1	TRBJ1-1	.	CASREGQPLNTEAFF	TGTGCCAGCAGAGAGGGACAGCCTCTGAACACTGAAGCTTTCTTT
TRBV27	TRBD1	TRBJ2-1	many	CASSPRDRVGNEQFF	TGTGCCAGCAGTCCCCGGGACAGGGTTGGCAATGAGCAGTTCTTC
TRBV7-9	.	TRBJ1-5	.	CASSSGLLGGNQPQHF	TGTGCCAGCAGCTCGGGGTTACTAGGGGGAAATCAGCCCCAGCATTTT
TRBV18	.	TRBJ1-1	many	CASSPSKPYGTEAFF	TGTGCCAGCTCACCGTCGAAGCCCTATGGCACTGAAGCTTTCTTT
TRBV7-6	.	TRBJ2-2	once	CASRQLSGTANTGELFF	TGTGCCAGCAGACAACTATCCGGGACGGCGAACACCGGGGAGCTGTTTTTT
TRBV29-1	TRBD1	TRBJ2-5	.	CSVPGTGTETQYF	TGCAGCGTTCCCGGGACAGGGACGGAGACCCAGTACTTC
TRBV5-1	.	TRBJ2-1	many	CASSLPESSYNEQFF	TGCGCCAGCAGCTTACCGGAAAGCTCCTACAATGAGCAGTTCTTC
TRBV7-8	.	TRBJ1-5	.	CASSMARAAGQPQHF	TGTGCCAGTAGTATGGCCCGCGCCGCGGGGCAGCCCCAGCATTTT
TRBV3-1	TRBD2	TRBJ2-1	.	CASSQDRLAGEVFF	TGTGCCAGCAGCCAAGATCGCCTAGCGGGAGAAGTGTTCTTC
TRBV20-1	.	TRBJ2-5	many	CSASGSPQETQYF	TGCAGTGCTAGCGGGAGCCCCCAAGAGACCCAGTACTTC
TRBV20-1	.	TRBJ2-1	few	CSAEGDNEQFF	TGCAGTGCTGAGGGGGACAATGAGCAGTTCTTC
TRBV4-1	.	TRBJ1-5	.	CASSQGGTFSNQPQHF	TGCGCCAGCAGCCAAGGGGGGACTTTTAGCAATCAGCCCCAGCATTTT
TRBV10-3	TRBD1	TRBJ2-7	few	CAISGGGRGPRKYEQYF	TGTGCCATCAGTGGAGGGGGCAGGGGCCCTCGCAAATACGAGCAGTACTTC
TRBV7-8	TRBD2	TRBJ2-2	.	CASSLGGGLNTGELFF	TGTGCCAGCAGCTTAGGGGGGGGGTTGAACACCGGGGAGCTGTTTTTT
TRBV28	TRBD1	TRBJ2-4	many	CASSPPGQGALYIQYF	TGTGCCAGCAGTCCCCCGGGACAGGGGGCCCTTTACATTCAGTACTTC
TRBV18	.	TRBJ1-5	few	CASSPVVIRNSNQPQHF	TGTGCCAGCTCACCCGTTGTCATAAGAAATAGCAATCAGCCCCAGCATTTT
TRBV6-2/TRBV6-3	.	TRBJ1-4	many	CASSYSQGGTNEKLFF	TGTGCCAGCAGTTACTCGCAGGGTGGGACTAATGAAAAACTGTTTTTT
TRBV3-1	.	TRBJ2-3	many	CASSQFGLALYF	TGTGCCAGCAGCCAATTCGGCCTAGCCTTGTATTTT
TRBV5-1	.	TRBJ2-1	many	CASSLNGGSYNEQFF	TGCGCCAGCAGCTTAAATGGGGGCTCCTACAATGAGCAGTTCTTC
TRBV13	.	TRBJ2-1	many	CATDLSSYNEQFF	TGTGCCACTGACCTAAGCTCCTACAATGAGCAGTTCTTC
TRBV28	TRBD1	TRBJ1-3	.	CASSSEDRVLVIYF	TGTGCCAGCAGTTCCGAGGACAGGGTTTTGGTCATATATTTT
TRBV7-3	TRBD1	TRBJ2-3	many	CASSQLGGGSDTQYF	TGTGCCAGCAGTCAGCTAGGGGGCGGATCAGATACGCAGTATTTT